Listed here are 30 T cell receptor beta chains from one sample, sequenced in a study of T cell responses to AZD1222 COVID-19 vaccine (dated by TCRdb to the early 2020s). The time point label for this specimen denotes: baseline before first vaccination. Receptor amplification or capture employed the immunoSEQ multiplex PCR assay. The clones in this table, taken by TCRdb from immuneACCESS, are in-frame only. Not every clone is retained; where verified, under half of the shortfall comes from an unresolved V gene, and the cause of the rest is unknown. Present in this sample are 100,000 to 150,000 clones, roughly 87% of which were seen just once. The ten top clones hold approximately 1.6% of the sample. Sequences were derived from peripheral blood, sampled on day 0 of AZD1222 vaccination. The source of these receptors is an adult in good health.

CDR3 bases: TGCAGCGTTGAAGAGGTGGGGGCACGGGATCGCTTAGAGCAGTACTTC. As protein: CSVEEVGARDRLEQYF. This rearrangement joins TRBV29-1 to TRBJ2-7; D may be TRBD1 (6 bases). Germline CDR1 SQVTM, CDR2 ANQGSEA. This CDR3 is 16 amino acids long. Trimming took 0 bases from V and 7 from J, leaving 22 bases between them.

This chain uses TRBV19 with TRBJ2-7, with 9 bases fitting TRBD1. J gave up 4 bases and V 4 bases, and 8 bases lay outside the gene matches. Per germline, CDR1 LNHDA and CDR2 SQIVND (reference sequence). There are 15 residues in the CDR3. Here the CDR3 reads CASSTAGTGSYEQYF. CDR3 nucleotide sequence: TGTGCCAGTAGTACGGCCGGGACAGGGTCGTACGAGCAGTACTTC.

The chain recombines TRBV19 with TRBJ1-5, with no clear D. CDR3 length equals 12 residues. V was shortened by 3 bases and J by 4 bases, with 4 bases between the two germline ends. The germline V gene has CDR1 LNHDA and CDR2 SQIVND (reference sequence). The CDR3 is CASSIQNQPQHF. For the CDR3, the DNA is TGTGCCAGTAGTATTCAGAATCAGCCCCAGCATTTT. The variable domain in full, completed from reference TRBV19 and TRBJ1-5, reads DGGITQSPKYLFRKEGQNVTLSCEQNLNHDAMYWYRQDPGQGLRLIYYSQIVNDFQKGDIAEGYSVSREKKESFPLTVTSAQKNPTAFYLCASSIQNQPQHFGDGTRLSIL.

In this sample, this clone turned up once. The rearrangement uses TRBV7-8 and TRBJ2-1; 16 bases are shared with TRBD2. V gave up 5 bases and J gave up 7 bases; unmatched junction bases: 8. This CDR3 has 17 amino acids. Germline CDR1 is SGHVS and CDR2 is FQNEAQ. CDR3 region: CASSQGLAGGLTNEQFF. The CDR3 DNA reads as TGTGCCAGCAGCCAGGGACTAGCGGGGGGGCTTACAAATGAGCAGTTCTTC.

The CDR3 loop reads CASSLGQGNSPLHF. The CDR3 DNA reads TGTGCCAGCAGTTTAGGACAAGGTAATTCACCCCTCCACTTT. V usage is TRBV2 and J usage is TRBJ1-6; D perhaps matches TRBD1 (5 bases). Germline assignment: CDR1 SNHLY and CDR2 FYNNEI. V lost 5 bases and J lost 6, with 11 bases in between. This CDR3 comprises 14 residues. Full variable domain (rest looked up from reference TRBV2 and TRBJ1-6): EPEVTQTPSHQVTQMGQEVILRCVPISNHLYFYWYRQILGQKVEFLVSFYNNEISEKSEIFDDQFSVERPDGSNFTLKIRSTKLEDSAMYFCASSLGQGNSPLHFGNGTRLTVT.

J is TRBJ1-6 and V is TRBV28; D is undetermined. CDR1 is MDHEN and CDR2 is SYDVKM in the germline V gene. V lost 2 bases and J 12 bases, leaving 8 bases between the germline ends. This CDR3 has 12 amino acids. The CDR3 DNA sequence: TGTGCCAGCAGTTTACGGAGGGAACCCCTCCACTTT. Protein product: CASSLRREPLHF.

The chain links TRBV12-3 or TRBV12-4 to TRBJ1-2; perhaps TRBD1 as D (5 bases). Deletions cut 2 bases from V and 8 bases from J, with 12 bases between. This CDR3 region has 13 residues. The CDR3 nucleotides are TGTGCCAGCAGTTTATCCCGGGGCCGGGGCTACACCTTC. Amino acids: CASSLSRGRGYTF.

The chain has TRBV6-1 and TRBJ2-7; D tentatively fits TRBD1 or TRBD2 (5 bases each). Looked up from germline, CDR1 is MNHNS and CDR2 is SASEGT. Trimming left V 2 bases short and J 0 bases short, with 11 bases between. CDR3 length equals 15 residues. Here the CDR3 DNA reads TGTGCCAGCAGTGAACCGGGGCTCTTCTCCTACGAGCAGTACTTC. This encodes CASSEPGLFSYEQYF.

J is TRBJ2-3 and V is TRBV9; no firm D call. The germline V and J ends were trimmed by 0 bases and 5 bases, with 4 bases remaining between them. Germline V gene sequence: CDR1 SGDLS, CDR2 YYNGEE. The CDR3 has 12 residues. CDR3 DNA sequence: TGTGCCAGCAGCGTAGCTGAAGATACGCAGTATTTT. This encodes CASSVAEDTQYF.

This clone was seen a handful of times. The genes are TRBV6-5 and TRBJ2-7, with TRBD2 matching 7 bases. The CDR3 has 15 amino acids. Germline V lookup: CDR1 MNHEY, CDR2 SVGAGI. V dropped 6 bases and J dropped 1; count of bases not matched to a gene: 9. Here the CDR3 reads CASRPGGGYSYEQYF. CDR3 in DNA: TGTGCCAGCAGGCCCGGGGGAGGGTATTCCTACGAGCAGTACTTC.

The rearrangement links TRBV24-1 to TRBJ1-1; possibly TRBD1 for D (6 bases). Germline CDR1 reads KGHDR; CDR2 reads SFDVKD. This CDR3 is 14 amino acids long. Trimming took 9 bases from V and 7 from J, leaving 20 bases between them. CDR3 sequence reads: CATCPRSGEGEAFF. CDR3 DNA sequence: TGTGCCACCTGTCCGCGATCAGGGGAAGGTGAAGCTTTCTTT.

This clone was counted only a few times. The chain combines TRBV5-1 with TRBJ1-1; D uncertain. V lost 4 bases and J 1 base, leaving 14 bases between the germline ends. Per the germline V gene, CDR1 is SGHRS and CDR2 is YFSETQ. This CDR3 comprises 15 residues. The CDR3 here is CASSPNLMGNTEAFF. CDR3 nucleotide sequence: TGCGCCAGCAGCCCGAACCTAATGGGGAACACTGAAGCTTTCTTT.

The gene calls are TRBV7-6 and TRBJ1-4; 8 nucleotides agree with TRBD1. CDR3 length: 14 amino acids. V trimming: 4 bases; J trimming: 8 bases; junction bases outside the gene matches: 6. CDR1 and CDR2 from the germline V gene are SGHVS and FNYEAQ. The CDR3 reads CASSSTGVREKLFF. CDR3 in DNA: TGTGCCAGCAGCTCGACAGGGGTAAGGGAAAAACTGTTTTTT.

This clone was seen once. This chain links TRBV2 with TRBJ1-1; D gene uncertain. This CDR3 contains 14 residues. Trimming pared 0 bases from V and 3 bases from J, leaving 8 bases between. In germline, CDR1 is SNHLY, CDR2 FYNNEI. The DNA of the CDR3 is TGTGCCAGCAGTGAAGCACGGACCTACACTGAAGCTTTCTTT. Its translation: CASSEARTYTEAFF.

DNA for the CDR3: TGTGCCACCAGTGATTTAGGGGAGCAGTACTTC. Translating it yields CATSDLGEQYF. This chain links TRBV24-1 with TRBJ2-7; no clear D gene. The length of the CDR3 is 11 residues. The germline gives CDR1 KGHDR, CDR2 SFDVKD. The ends were cut back, 1 base at V and 7 bases at J, with 4 bases in the middle.

This sequence joins TRBV28 and TRBJ2-1; no firm D call. The CDR3 sequence is 13 residues long. CDR1 and CDR2 from the germline V gene are MDHEN and SYDVKM. V gave up 7 bases and J gave up 4 bases, with 11 bases separating them. The CDR3 DNA is TGTGCCAGCAACCCCACCGTGTACAATGAGCAGTTCTTC. Its translation: CASNPTVYNEQFF. Full variable domain (rest looked up from reference TRBV28 and TRBJ2-1): DVKVTQSSRYLVKRTGEKVFLECVQDMDHENMFWYRQDPGLGLRLIYFSYDVKMKEKGDIPEGYSVSREKKERFSLILESASTNQTSMYLCASNPTVYNEQFFGPGTRLTVL.

This clone showed up just once. The V call is TRBV5-1, the J call TRBJ1-2, with TRBD1 identical over 7 bases. Germline V gene data show CDR1 as SGHRS and CDR2 as YFSETQ. The CDR3 has 15 amino acids. The V and J ends lost 9 bases and 3 bases, in that order; junction bases with no gene match: 14. The CDR3 DNA sequence: TGCGCCACCCGAATGGGACAGTCCTCCGACTATGGCTACACCTTC. This encodes CATRMGQSSDYGYTF.

The rearrangement uses TRBV7-2 and TRBJ1-5; D perhaps matches TRBD1 (5 bases). Germline CDR1 SGHTA, CDR2 FQGNSA. This CDR3 has 16 amino acids. The germline V and J ends were trimmed by 1 base and 2 bases, with 12 bases remaining between them. CDR3 protein: CASSLVGGEGNQPQHF. The CDR3 nucleotides read TGTGCCAGCAGCTTAGTTGGAGGGGAAGGCAATCAGCCCCAGCATTTT.

This sequence joins TRBV5-8 and TRBJ2-7; TRBD2 matches at 8 bases. The J segment lost 2 bases and the V segment lost 5 bases, leaving 12 bases of the junction unmatched. From germline, CDR1 is SGHTS and CDR2 YDEGEE. CDR3 length: 16 amino acids. The CDR3 loop is CASSSGVAGPAYEQYF. CDR3 nucleotides: TGTGCCAGCAGTTCCGGGGTAGCGGGGCCGGCCTACGAGCAGTACTTC.

This clone was recorded once. The rearrangement links TRBV6-5 to TRBJ2-7; the D gene is possibly TRBD2 (6 bases). The CDR3 runs to 14 residues. The germline V gene encodes CDR1 MNHEY and CDR2 SVGAGI. Trimming pared 7 bases from V and 1 base from J, leaving 14 bases between. The DNA for the CDR3 is TGTGCCAGCATCGGGATAGCGGAATCCTACGAGCAGTACTTC. Translated, it gives CASIGIAESYEQYF.

V and J are TRBV9 and TRBJ2-4; 9 bases are shared with TRBD1. The CDR3 loop spans 16 amino acids. The V gene end was trimmed by 0 bases and the J gene end by 3 bases; junction bases not matched to a gene: 4. The germline V gene encodes CDR1 SGDLS and CDR2 YYNGEE. CDR3 sequence reads: CASSVGGQGGKNIQYF. DNA for the CDR3: TGTGCCAGCAGCGTAGGGGGACAGGGTGGCAAAAACATTCAGTACTTC. The full variable domain, its missing parts supplied by reference TRBV9 and TRBJ2-4, is DSGVTQTPKHLITATGQRVTLRCSPRSGDLSVYWYQQSLDQGLQFLIQYYNGEERAKGNILERFSAQQFPDLHSELNLSSLELGDSALYFCASSVGGQGGKNIQYFGAGTRLSVL.

The chain combines TRBV4-2 with TRBJ2-1, with a tentative D call TRBD2 (7 bases). CDR3 length: 15 amino acids. Trimming left V 4 bases short and J 7 bases short, with 17 bases between. CDR1 and CDR2 (germline): LGHNA, YNFKEQ. CDR3 region: CASSPRGGGGNEQFF. CDR3 coding DNA: TGTGCCAGCAGCCCCCGAGGAGGGGGGGGAAATGAGCAGTTCTTC.

This sequence joins TRBV7-2 and TRBJ2-5; the match to TRBD2 covers 11 bases. This CDR3 comprises 15 residues. V trimming: 5 bases; J trimming: 5 bases; junction bases outside the gene matches: 7. The V gene's germline CDR1 is SGHTA and CDR2 FQGNSA. CDR3 sequence reads: CASSPLTSGVETQYF. The CDR3 bases are TGTGCCAGCAGCCCCCTGACTAGCGGGGTCGAGACCCAGTACTTC.

The V gene is TRBV5-1, the J gene TRBJ2-7; D assignment may be TRBD1 or TRBD2 (6 bases each). V gave up 6 bases and J gave up 3 bases, with 19 bases separating them. Germline assignment: CDR1 SGHRS and CDR2 YFSETQ. CDR3 length: 15 amino acids. Here the CDR3 reads CASMVGGGSHYEQYF. The CDR3 bases are TGCGCCAGCATGGTCGGAGGGGGGTCACACTACGAGCAGTACTTC.

V gene TRBV2 combines with J gene TRBJ1-6, with D unresolved. Germline assignment: CDR1 SNHLY and CDR2 FYNNEI. The CDR3 contains 14 residues. V lost 3 bases and J 7 bases, leaving 10 bases between the germline ends. The chain's CDR3 is CASSDIQNNSPLHF. The CDR3 coding sequence is TGTGCCAGCAGTGATATACAGAACAATTCACCCCTCCACTTT.

This clone was detected only once. The chain links TRBV5-4 to TRBJ1-6, with D maybe TRBD1 (6 bases). The length of the CDR3 is 16 residues. The V end was cut by 2 bases, the J end by 0 bases, with 9 bases between. CDR1 and CDR2 from the germline V gene are SGHNT and YYREEE (reference sequence). The CDR3 DNA reads TGTGCCAGCAGCTTCCAGGGGAGCTCCTATAATTCACCCCTCCACTTT. Amino acids: CASSFQGSSYNSPLHF.

This chain joins TRBV3-1 (or the pseudogene TRBV3-2) and TRBJ1-1; no clear D gene. The V end lost 2 bases, the J end lost 6 bases, and 16 bases lay between the germline ends. The CDR3 is 15 amino acids. Germline CDR1 is LGHDT and CDR2 is YNNKEL (reference sequence). As DNA, the CDR3 is TGTGCCAGCAGCCAAAGTAGCGAGTGGGTCGCTGAAGCTTTCTTT. Translation: CASSQSSEWVAEAFF.

The chain employs TRBV25-1 and TRBJ2-4, with no clear D. The CDR3 covers 14 residues. V lost 4 bases and J 11 bases, leaving 18 bases between the germline ends. CDR1 and CDR2 from the germline V gene are MGHDK and SYGVNS. The CDR3 DNA follows: TGTGCCAGCAGTGCAGCAGCCCAGAACAGCCTTCAGTACTTC. This encodes CASSAAAQNSLQYF.

The rearrangement joins TRBV6-2 or TRBV6-3 to TRBJ2-7; weak D call: TRBD1 (6 bases). The V gene's germline CDR1 is MNHEY and CDR2 SVGEGT. The ends were cut back, 7 bases at V and 5 bases at J, with 18 bases in the middle. CDR3 length equals 14 residues. CDR3 nucleotides: TGTGCCAGCACCCCGGGACAACTAAGCCACGAGCAGTACTTC. This sequence encodes CASTPGQLSHEQYF.

V gene TRBV6-5 combines with J gene TRBJ2-2; TRBD2 might be the D (6 bases). The CDR3 consists of 13 residues. Between the trimmed V and J ends, which lost 6 bases and 7 bases, there was a span of 12 bases. Germline V lookup: CDR1 MNHEY, CDR2 SVGAGI. The CDR3 DNA reads TGTGCCAGCAGCGGACCCGGGGGCGGGGAGCTGTTTTTT. Translation gives CASSGPGGGELFF.